The 16 T cell receptor beta chains below were found in one sample sequenced in a study of blood T cells in healthy people across ages. Combining a sample-barcoded 5' primer with a J-beta primer mix, a second PCR ran for roughly 7 to 11 cycles. TCRdb independently ran MiXCR on the 5' RACE reads; one entry per CDR3 protein. The table has about 800,000 distinct CDR3 sequences, roughly 60% seen once. The source material was blood. These receptors originate from a man aged 25 to 40 in good health.

The chain links TRBV2 to TRBJ2-7, with no clear D. CDR3 length equals 16 residues. With 0 bases removed from V and 0 bases from J, the gap between germline ends came to 12 bases. In germline, CDR1 is SNHLY, CDR2 FYNNEI. The CDR3 spells CASSEATILSSYEQYF. The CDR3 bases are TGTGCCAGCAGTGAAGCCACAATCCTGAGCTCCTACGAGCAGTACTTC.

The chain's CDR3 is CSASDLRDFSTDTQYF. The CDR3 DNA reads TGCAGTGCCAGCGACCTCCGGGACTTTAGCACAGATACGCAGTATTTT. The J gene is TRBJ2-3, the V gene TRBV20-1, with D possibly matching TRBD2 (6 bases). CDR1 is DFQATT, CDR2 SNEGSKA, per germline (reference sequence). The CDR3 runs 16 residues. V gave up 6 bases and J gave up 0 bases, with 19 bases separating them.

The chain employs TRBV4-3 and TRBJ2-6; D gene uncertain. The V end was cut by 3 bases, the J end by 0 bases, with 12 bases between. Germline CDR1 and CDR2: LGHNA and YSLEER. The length of the CDR3 is 17 residues. CDR3 coding DNA: TGCGCCAGCAGCCAGTCCGCTCGTTTCTCTGGGGCCAACGTCCTGACTTTC. Encoded protein: CASSQSARFSGANVLTF.

This clonotype was seen a few times. The CDR3 protein is CASSLQGAYNEQFF. For the CDR3, the DNA is TGTGCCAGCAGTTTACAGGGGGCCTACAATGAGCAGTTCTTC. The chain recombines TRBV27 with TRBJ2-1, with 7 bases that match TRBD1. This CDR3 is built from 14 residues. V shed 2 bases and J 2 bases; nucleotides not matched to a gene: 0. The germline gives CDR1 MNHEY, CDR2 SMNVEV (reference sequence).

The V call is TRBV5-6, the J call TRBJ1-6; no firm D call. Trimming stripped 0 bases from V and 10 bases from J, with 11 bases between. This CDR3 contains 14 residues. Germline V lookup: CDR1 SGHDT, CDR2 YYEEEE. CDR3 DNA sequence: TGTGCCAGCAGCTTGGGCGGAGAGGGATCACCCCTCCACTTT. Amino acid sequence: CASSLGGEGSPLHF.

V usage is TRBV7-9 and J usage is TRBJ2-3; 9 bases are shared with TRBD1. J lost 6 bases, V lost 5 bases, and 6 bases had no gene match. Germline assignment: CDR1 SEHNR and CDR2 FQNEAQ (reference sequence). The CDR3 covers 14 residues. In DNA form, the CDR3 reads TGTGCCAGCAGCCCGGGACAGGGAGCGGATACGCAGTATTTT. It specifies CASSPGQGADTQYF.

The chain joins TRBV23-1 to TRBJ1-2; D not certain. TRBV23-1 is filed as an ORF, its function uncertain. This CDR3 is built from 12 residues. With 4 bases removed from V and 8 bases from J, the gap between germline ends came to 11 bases. The CDR3 is CASSLAIGGYTF. The CDR3 DNA sequence: TGCGCCAGCAGTCTCGCGATTGGGGGCTACACCTTC.

This clonotype turned up a few times. The chain has TRBV20-1 and TRBJ2-1; TRBD2 matches 9 bases. The CDR3 has 15 residues. CDR1 and CDR2 (germline): DFQATT, SNEGSKA (reference sequence). J was trimmed by 8 bases and V by 0 bases; bases with no gene match: 8. The chain's CDR3 is CSARDLGGRVDEQFF. The CDR3 DNA reads as TGCAGTGCTAGAGATCTTGGCGGGAGGGTCGATGAGCAGTTCTTC.

This rearrangement joins TRBV20-1 to TRBJ1-1; 7 nucleotides line up with TRBD1. The CDR3 spans 14 residues. Unmatched junction bases numbered 7, after V lost 4 bases and J lost 2 bases. Germline CDR1 reads DFQATT; CDR2 reads SNEGSKA (reference sequence). The CDR3 DNA sequence: TGCAGTGCTATCCGACAGGGCCTCAACACTGAAGCTTTCTTT. It encodes CSAIRQGLNTEAFF.

For this clonotype: This could be a read error, since a much larger clone is one nucleotide away. The chain carries TRBV20-1 and TRBJ2-3; unclear D gene. Germline values: CDR1 DFQATT, CDR2 SNEGSKA (reference sequence). Trimming stripped 5 bases from V and 2 bases from J, with 11 bases between. The CDR3 length is 13 residues. CDR3 sequence: CSAPIFFTDTQYF. The CDR3 region has the DNA TGCAGTGCTCCTATATTCTTCACAGATACGCAGTATTTT.

This clonotype was recorded a few times. The chain is built from TRBV6-5 and TRBJ1-2, with unresolved D. CDR1 is MNHEY, CDR2 SVGAGI, per germline. Trimming stripped 0 bases from V and 0 bases from J, with 14 bases between. There are 17 residues in the CDR3. The CDR3 region is CASSYSKWLAANYGYTF. The CDR3 nucleotides are TGTGCCAGCAGTTACTCGAAGTGGTTGGCGGCTAACTATGGCTACACCTTC.

This clonotype turned up a few times. The CDR3 nucleotides are TGCAGTGCTAGAGACCCGGACAGGGCGGGGGGCTACACCTTC. Protein sequence: CSARDPDRAGGYTF. This rearrangement joins TRBV20-1 to TRBJ1-2, with TRBD1 matching 8 bases. J gave up 8 bases and V 0 bases, and 8 bases lay outside the gene matches. The germline gives CDR1 DFQATT, CDR2 SNEGSKA (reference sequence). The CDR3 has 14 amino acids.

The chain uses TRBV7-9 and TRBJ2-5, with 10 bases lining up with TRBD1. TRBJ2-7 explains the end of the DNA better; the J call may be wrong. The CDR3 runs 14 residues. Germline V CDR1 and CDR2: SEHNR, FQNEAQ (reference sequence). For the CDR3, the DNA is TGTGCCAGCAGCCCAACCGGGACAGGGGTCGAGCAGTACTTC. Its protein product is CASSPTGTGVEQYF.

The V call is TRBV6-5, the J call TRBJ1-1; no clear D gene. Trimming pared 4 bases from V and 0 bases from J, leaving 9 bases between. CDR1 MNHEY and CDR2 SVGAGI come from the germline V gene. This CDR3 contains 14 residues. In nucleotides, the CDR3 is TGTGCCAGCAGTTTTTCGATCTTGAACACTGAAGCTTTCTTT. This encodes CASSFSILNTEAFF.

The chain carries TRBV4-3 and TRBJ2-1; 8 bases agree with TRBD1. This CDR3 has 13 amino acids. V trimming: 4 bases; J trimming: 9 bases; junction bases outside the gene matches: 5. The germline gives CDR1 LGHNA, CDR2 YSLEER. The CDR3, as DNA: TGCGCCAGCAGCCTCCCACAGGGGGGTGAGCAGTTCTTC. Translation gives CASSLPQGGEQFF.

The chain couples TRBV20-1 to TRBJ2-5; TRBD2 is a possible D gene (6 bases). The V and J ends lost 3 bases and 5 bases respectively, with 10 bases between them. The CDR3 loop spans 12 amino acids. Per the germline V gene, CDR1 is DFQATT and CDR2 is SNEGSKA (reference sequence). CDR3 in DNA: TGCAGTGCTAGCCGGGGGTGGGAGACCCAGTACTTC. Its translation: CSASRGWETQYF.